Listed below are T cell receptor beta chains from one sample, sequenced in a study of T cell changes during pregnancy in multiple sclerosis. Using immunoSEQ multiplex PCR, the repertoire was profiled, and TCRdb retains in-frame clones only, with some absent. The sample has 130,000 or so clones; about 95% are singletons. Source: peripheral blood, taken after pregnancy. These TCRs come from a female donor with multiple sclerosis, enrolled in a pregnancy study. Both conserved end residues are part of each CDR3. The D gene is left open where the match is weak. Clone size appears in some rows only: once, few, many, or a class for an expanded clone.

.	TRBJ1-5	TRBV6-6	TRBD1	CASRPPRDSGNQPQHF	TGTGCCAGCAGGCCACCGAGGGACAGTGGCAATCAGCCCCAGCATTTT
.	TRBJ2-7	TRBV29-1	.	CSVIQGSYEQYF	TGCAGCGTAATACAGGGTTCCTACGAGCAGTACTTC
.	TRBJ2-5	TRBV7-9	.	CASADRRETQYF	TGTGCCAGTGCTGACAGGAGAGAGACCCAGTACTTC
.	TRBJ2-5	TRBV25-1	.	CASSEYRGQETQYF	TGTGCCAGCAGTGAATACCGGGGCCAAGAGACCCAGTACTTC
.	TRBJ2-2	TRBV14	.	CASRLTGSTGELFF	TGTGCCAGCAGGCTTACGGGAAGTACCGGGGAGCTGTTTTTT
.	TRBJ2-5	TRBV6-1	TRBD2	CASETSGSETQYF	TGTGCCAGCGAGACTAGCGGGAGTGAGACCCAGTACTTC
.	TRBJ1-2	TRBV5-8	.	CASQRGPRGYTF	TGTGCCAGTCAGCGGGGGCCGAGAGGCTACACCTTC
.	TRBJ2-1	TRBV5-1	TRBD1	CASRVQGTQPYNEQFF	TGCGCCAGCAGGGTACAGGGGACCCAGCCCTACAATGAGCAGTTCTTC
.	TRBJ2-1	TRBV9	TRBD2	CASSVSSGSDNEQFF	TGTGCCAGCAGCGTCTCTAGCGGGAGCGACAATGAGCAGTTCTTC
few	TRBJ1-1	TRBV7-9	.	CASGRNTEAFF	TGTGCCAGCGGCCGGAACACTGAAGCTTTCTTT
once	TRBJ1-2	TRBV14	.	CASRSSGSYGYTF	TGTGCCAGCCGGTCGTCGGGTTCCTATGGCTACACCTTC
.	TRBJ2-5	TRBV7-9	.	CASTKPGSETQYF	TGTGCCAGCACCAAGCCAGGATCAGAGACCCAGTACTTC
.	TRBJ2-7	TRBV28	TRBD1	CASSLTGGRSYEQYF	TGTGCCAGCAGTCTGACAGGGGGCCGGAGCTACGAGCAGTACTTC
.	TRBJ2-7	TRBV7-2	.	CASRSQGHYEQYF	TGTGCCAGCAGATCTCAGGGCCACTACGAGCAGTACTTC
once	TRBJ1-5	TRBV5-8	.	CASSFGQGYSNQPQHF	TGTGCCAGCAGCTTTGGCCAGGGGTATAGCAATCAGCCCCAGCATTTT
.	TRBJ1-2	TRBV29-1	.	CSVVTTGDREGQNYGYTF	TGCAGCGTTGTTACGACAGGAGACCGCGAGGGGCAAAACTATGGCTACACCTTC
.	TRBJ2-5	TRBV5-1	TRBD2	CASSLGLAGVETQYF	TGCGCCAGCAGCCTGGGACTAGCGGGAGTAGAGACCCAGTACTTC
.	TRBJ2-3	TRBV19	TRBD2	CASKLAGAPSTDTQYF	TGTGCCAGTAAACTAGCGGGGGCCCCTAGCACAGATACGCAGTATTTT
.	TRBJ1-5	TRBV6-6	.	CASSHRVGQPQHF	TGTGCCAGCAGTCACAGGGTTGGTCAGCCCCAGCATTTT
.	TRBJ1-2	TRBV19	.	CASITGTSGYTF	TGTGCCAGTATTACCGGGACTTCTGGCTACACCTTC
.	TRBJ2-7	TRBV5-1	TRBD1	CASGRDRVEQYF	TGCGCCAGCGGGCGGGACAGGGTAGAGCAGTACTTC
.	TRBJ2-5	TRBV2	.	CASREASKETQYF	TGTGCCAGCAGGGAAGCTAGTAAGGAGACCCAGTACTTC
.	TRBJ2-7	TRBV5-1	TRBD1	CASSAGQVGRYEQYF	TGCGCCAGCAGCGCGGGACAGGTCGGACGCTACGAGCAGTACTTC
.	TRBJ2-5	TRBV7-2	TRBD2	CASSLARVVAGGQETQYF	TGTGCCAGCAGCTTAGCGCGGGTGGTAGCGGGAGGGCAAGAGACCCAGTACTTC
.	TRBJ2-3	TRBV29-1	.	CSVGGFTTDTQYF	TGCAGCGTTGGTGGCTTCACCACAGATACGCAGTATTTT
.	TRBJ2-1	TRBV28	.	CASSPPADKGQFF	TGTGCCAGCAGTCCCCCGGCCGACAAAGGGCAGTTCTTC
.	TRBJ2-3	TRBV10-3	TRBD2	CAISPHISGGRTDTQYF	TGTGCCATCAGTCCTCATATATCGGGCGGGAGGACAGATACGCAGTATTTT
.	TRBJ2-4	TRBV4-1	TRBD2	CASSPLLAGERNIQYF	TGCGCCAGCAGCCCCCTCCTAGCGGGAGAACGGAACATTCAGTACTTC
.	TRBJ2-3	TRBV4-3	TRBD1	CASSHGDRRNTDTQYF	TGCGCCAGCAGCCACGGGGACAGAAGAAACACAGATACGCAGTATTTT
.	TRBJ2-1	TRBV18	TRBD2	CASSPRLAGGYEQFF	TGTGCCAGCTCACCACGGCTAGCGGGAGGGTATGAGCAGTTCTTC
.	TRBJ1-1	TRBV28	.	CASSVDRYTEAFF	TGTGCCAGCAGTGTCGACAGATACACTGAAGCTTTCTTT
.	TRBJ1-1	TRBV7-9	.	CASSLVGDTEAFF	TGTGCCAGCAGCTTAGTAGGGGACACTGAAGCTTTCTTT
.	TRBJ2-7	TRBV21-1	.	CASTPGTSLGLYYEQYF	TGTGCCAGCACCCCAGGGACATCCCTAGGGTTATACTACGAGCAGTACTTC
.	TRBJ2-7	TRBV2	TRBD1	CASRRTGTREQYF	TGTGCCAGCAGGCGGACAGGGACGCGCGAGCAGTACTTC
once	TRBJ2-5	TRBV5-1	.	CASARGTQETQYF	TGCGCCAGCGCCCGGGGTACTCAAGAGACCCAGTACTTC
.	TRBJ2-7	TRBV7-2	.	CASSPSGLGYEQYF	TGTGCCAGCAGCCCCAGCGGGCTAGGTTACGAGCAGTACTTC
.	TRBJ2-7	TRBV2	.	CATVSGPYEQYF	TGTGCCACGGTTAGCGGCCCCTACGAGCAGTACTTC
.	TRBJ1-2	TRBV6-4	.	CASSDSRVLGYTF	TGTGCCAGCAGTGACTCCCGGGTTCTTGGCTACACCTTC
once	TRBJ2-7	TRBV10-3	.	CAISTGSYEQYF	TGTGCCATCAGTACGGGGTCCTACGAGCAGTACTTC
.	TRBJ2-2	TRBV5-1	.	CASSLGRGWVSTGELFF	TGCGCCAGCAGCTTGGGCCGGGGTTGGGTGAGCACCGGGGAGCTGTTTTTT
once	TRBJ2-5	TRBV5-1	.	CASSLRLGVMETQYF	TGCGCCAGCAGCTTAAGACTAGGTGTTATGGAGACCCAGTACTTC
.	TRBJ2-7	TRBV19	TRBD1	CASSRDRRLGEQYF	TGTGCCAGTAGTAGGGACAGGCGGTTGGGGGAGCAGTACTTC
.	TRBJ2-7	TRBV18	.	CASSPLGGPSAYEQYF	TGTGCCAGCTCACCACTCGGGGGACCAAGTGCCTACGAGCAGTACTTC
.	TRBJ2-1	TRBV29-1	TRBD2	CSVGGLAGVSNEQFF	TGCAGCGTTGGAGGCTTAGCGGGAGTATCCAATGAGCAGTTCTTC
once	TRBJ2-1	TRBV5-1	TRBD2	CASSFRGAGGGNEQFF	TGCGCCAGCAGTTTCCGTGGGGCGGGAGGAGGAAATGAGCAGTTCTTC
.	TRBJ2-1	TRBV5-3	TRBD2	CARSYQPPSGHLGVNEQFF	TGTGCCAGAAGCTACCAACCACCTAGCGGTCACCTGGGGGTCAATGAGCAGTTCTTC
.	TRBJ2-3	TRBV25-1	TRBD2	CASSEWVAGVGTDTQYF	TGTGCCAGCAGTGAATGGGTAGCGGGAGTGGGCACAGATACGCAGTATTTT
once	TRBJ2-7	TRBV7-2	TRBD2	CASSLTSGRVFGEQYF	TGTGCCAGCAGCTTGACTAGCGGGAGGGTTTTCGGTGAGCAGTACTTC
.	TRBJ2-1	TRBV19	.	CASSSATRGIRNEQFF	TGTGCCAGTAGCTCCGCCACACGGGGGATTAGAAATGAGCAGTTCTTC
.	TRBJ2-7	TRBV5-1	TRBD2	CASSRGTSSLEQYF	TGCGCCAGCAGCCGAGGGACTAGTTCCCTTGAGCAGTACTTC
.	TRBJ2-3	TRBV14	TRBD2	CASSQDSGRTQYF	TGTGCCAGCAGCCAAGATAGCGGGAGAACGCAGTATTTT
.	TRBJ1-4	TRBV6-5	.	CASSYSMPRREKLFF	TGTGCCAGCAGTTACTCGATGCCCAGGCGTGAAAAACTGTTTTTT
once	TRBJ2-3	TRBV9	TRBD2	CASSVFSGMTTDTQYF	TGTGCCAGCAGCGTATTTAGCGGGATGACGACAGATACGCAGTATTTT
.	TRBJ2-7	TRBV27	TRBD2	CASSLYPSGTYEQYF	TGTGCCAGCAGTTTATATCCTAGCGGAACCTACGAGCAGTACTTC
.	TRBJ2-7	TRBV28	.	CASSTPAEQYF	TGTGCCAGCTCAACTCCCGCCGAGCAGTACTTC
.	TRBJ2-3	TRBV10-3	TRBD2	CAISESLAGGGTDTQYF	TGTGCCATCAGTGAATCCCTAGCGGGAGGGGGCACAGATACGCAGTATTTT
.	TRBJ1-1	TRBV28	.	CASSPGLLTEAFF	TGTGCCAGCAGTCCAGGGCTTTTGACTGAAGCTTTCTTT
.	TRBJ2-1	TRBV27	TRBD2	CASSPPTSGRHEQFF	TGTGCCAGCAGTCCCCCGACTAGCGGGAGGCATGAGCAGTTCTTC
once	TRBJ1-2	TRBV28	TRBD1	CASSLAQGAYGYTF	TGTGCCAGCAGTTTAGCTCAGGGGGCATATGGCTACACCTTC